These 12 T cell receptor beta chains came from one sample sequenced in a study of T cell responses to AZD1222 COVID-19 vaccine. Some clones are missing from TCRdb's copy, which holds only in-frame ones; the method was immunoSEQ multiplex PCR. Seen here are approximately 20,000 clones, approximately 79% observed once, and the top ten hold approximately 45%. The starting material was peripheral blood, obtained on day 0 of AZD1222 vaccination. The receptor source for this set is an adult in good health.

This chain connects TRBV5-4 to TRBJ2-3, with D hard to call. Trimming removed 5 bases at V and 6 bases at J, with 16 bases between. Germline V gene data show CDR1 as SGHNT and CDR2 as YYREEE (reference sequence). This CDR3 has 14 residues. DNA of the CDR3: TGTGCCAGCAGTCAAGCTAGGGAAGCGGATACGCAGTATTTT. Amino acid sequence: CASSQAREADTQYF.

This clone was observed a few times. The rearrangement links TRBV9 to TRBJ2-5; D is perhaps TRBD1 (5 bases). V shed 4 bases and J shed 5 bases, with 18 bases lying between them. This CDR3 contains 15 residues. Germline-derived CDR1 and CDR2 are SGDLS and YYNGEE. The CDR3 DNA follows: TGTGCCAGCAGCCCGCTGCAGGGCTTGGGGGAGACCCAGTACTTC. This codes for CASSPLQGLGETQYF.

The table lists this clone with a count of one. The chain combines TRBV5-5 with TRBJ2-7, with TRBD1 matching 9 bases. The ends lost 4 bases at V and 4 bases at J; junction bases unmatched: 6. Germline V gene data show CDR1 as SGHKS and CDR2 as YYEKEE (reference sequence). The CDR3 sequence is 14 residues long. The CDR3 DNA is TGTGCCAGCAGCCTAAGACAGGGGGAATACGAGCAGTACTTC. Translated: CASSLRQGEYEQYF.

A few counts support this clone. The chain combines TRBV23-1 with TRBJ1-3; TRBD1 aligns across 8 bases. Being an ORF, TRBV23-1 has a function that is uncertain. The CDR3 length is 17 residues. V trimming: 5 bases; J trimming: 3 bases; junction bases outside the gene matches: 12. CDR3 DNA: TGCGCCAGCAGTTTTTTACCGGGACAGGTAATTGGAAACACCATATATTTT. Translating gives CASSFLPGQVIGNTIYF.

CDR3 DNA: TGTGCCAGCAGCCCAGAAGTAAGGACACAAACTCAACCTCCTAACTATGGCTACACCTTC. Its protein is CASSPEVRTQTQPPNYGYTF. V usage is TRBV3-1 (or the pseudogene TRBV3-2) and J usage is TRBJ1-2, with D possibly matching TRBD1 (5 bases). CDR1 is LGHDT and CDR2 is YNNKEL in the germline V gene (reference sequence). V was cut by 4 bases and J by 0 bases, with 27 bases left in between. The CDR3 is 20 amino acids.

V and J are TRBV7-9 and TRBJ2-1; unclear D gene. V shed 5 bases and J shed 9 bases, with 14 bases lying between them. The CDR3 has 13 residues. Germline CDR1 SEHNR, CDR2 FQNEAQ (reference sequence). CDR3 nucleotides: TGTGCCAGCAGCAAACCGGACCCCGGTGAGCAGTTCTTC. It codes for CASSKPDPGEQFF.

Here the CDR3 reads CASSWGTGLGEQYF. The CDR3 nucleotides read TGTGCCAGCAGCTGGGGGACAGGGCTGGGCGAGCAGTACTTC. The genes are TRBV3-1 (or the pseudogene TRBV3-2) and TRBJ2-7; 9 positions match TRBD1. The germline V gene has CDR1 LGHDT and CDR2 YNNKEL (reference sequence). The CDR3 runs to 14 residues. Trimming took 5 bases from V and 6 from J; bases not matched to a gene: 8.

Written as DNA, the CDR3 is TGTGCCAGCAGCCCGGACAGGGGGGCCCAAAACATTCAGTACTTC. Translation gives CASSPDRGAQNIQYF. This chain connects TRBV6-5 to TRBJ2-4; 10 nucleotides line up with TRBD1. The CDR3 sequence is 15 residues long. The V and J ends lost 6 bases and 5 bases, in that order; junction bases with no gene match: 7. CDR1 and CDR2 (germline): MNHEY, SVGAGI.

The chain carries TRBV4-3 and TRBJ2-1, with 8 nucleotides matching TRBD1. CDR1 and CDR2 from the germline V gene are LGHNA and YSLEER. With V trimmed by 3 bases and J by 4 bases, 8 bases remained unmatched. This CDR3 spans 16 amino acids. The CDR3 here is CASSHDGQGAYNEQFF. The CDR3 bases are TGCGCCAGCAGCCATGACGGGCAGGGGGCTTACAATGAGCAGTTCTTC.

The chain joins TRBV19 to TRBJ2-5, with D uncertain. V dropped 4 bases and J dropped 2 bases, with 11 bases sitting between them. The CDR3 has 14 residues. CDR1 LNHDA and CDR2 SQIVND come from the germline V gene (reference sequence). DNA of the CDR3: TGTGCCAGTAGTACATCTGTAGTTCAAGAGACCCAGTACTTC. As protein: CASSTSVVQETQYF.

This clone showed up just once. V gene TRBV7-2 combines with J gene TRBJ1-2; tentatively, D is TRBD1 (6 bases). The germline V gene encodes CDR1 SGHTA and CDR2 FQGNSA. This CDR3 is built from 13 residues. Trimming shortened V by 2 bases and J by 8 bases, and 12 bases separated the two germline ends. CDR3 in DNA: TGTGCCAGCAGCTTACATGCAGGGGAAGGCTACACCTTC. As protein: CASSLHAGEGYTF.

This clone rates as medium-sized. The chain employs TRBV6-2 or TRBV6-3 and TRBJ1-6; D remains ambiguous. Trimming cost V 4 bases and J 4 bases, with 14 bases left between them. The V gene's germline CDR1 is MNHEY and CDR2 SVGEGT. The CDR3 has 16 amino acids. The CDR3 DNA reads as TGTGCCAGCAGTTTTCTCGGACGGTCGTATAATTCACCCCTCCACTTT. As protein: CASSFLGRSYNSPLHF.